A single sample gave rise to the 26 T cell receptor beta chains below, sequenced in a study of blood T cell repertoires in COVID-19. Using immunoSEQ multiplex PCR, the repertoire was profiled, and TCRdb retains in-frame clones only, with some absent. The sample holds about 250,000 clones, around 85% seen once. The sample comprised PBMCs or T cells enriched from blood (not recorded which). These receptors were obtained from a woman in her twenties or thirties who had recovered from COVID-19.

CDR3 amino acids: CASSPLRTNYNEQFF. CDR3 nucleotide sequence: TGTGCCAGTAGTCCCCTGAGGACTAATTATAATGAGCAGTTCTTC. The chain carries TRBV19 and TRBJ2-1; maybe TRBD2 (6 bases). The CDR3 runs to 15 residues. Germline values: CDR1 LNHDA, CDR2 SQIVND (reference sequence). Trimming removed 5 bases at V and 7 bases at J, with 18 bases between.

Concerning this clone itself: The same CDR3 also results from other DNA sequences found in this sample. The chain joins TRBV2 to TRBJ2-1; D gene ambiguous. V was pared by 3 bases and J by 4 bases, with 7 bases between. In germline, CDR1 is SNHLY, CDR2 FYNNEI. The CDR3 contains 13 residues. CDR3 sequence (DNA): TGTGCCAGCAGTGACGGTCTATACAATGAGCAGTTCTTC. It translates to CASSDGLYNEQFF.

The chain links TRBV27 to TRBJ2-7; 10 positions agree with TRBD2. The ends lost 0 bases at V and 4 bases at J; junction bases unmatched: 6. The germline V gene encodes CDR1 MNHEY and CDR2 SMNVEV (reference sequence). CDR3 size: 16 residues. CDR3 protein: CASSLSGLAGAYEQYF. In DNA form, the CDR3 reads TGTGCCAGCAGTTTATCAGGTCTAGCGGGAGCATACGAGCAGTACTTC.

This sequence joins TRBV18 and TRBJ2-7, with TRBD1 matching over 7 bases. The trim removed 6 bases at V and 6 bases at J, leaving 20 bases unmatched. The length of the CDR3 is 17 residues. Per the germline V gene, CDR1 is KGHSH and CDR2 is LQKENI. The CDR3, as DNA: TGTGCCAGCTCTCAACAGGTTAGACAGGGAACTCTAATCGAGCAGTACTTC. Encoded protein: CASSQQVRQGTLIEQYF. The full variable domain, completed using reference TRBV18 and TRBJ2-7, is NAGVMQNPRHLVRRRGQEARLRCSPMKGHSHVYWYRQLPEEGLKFMVYLQKENIIDESGMPKERFSAEFPKEGPSILRIQQVVRGDSAAYFCASSQQVRQGTLIEQYFGPGTRLTVT.

This rearrangement joins TRBV28 to TRBJ2-1, with 7 positions matching TRBD1. The ends lost 6 bases at V and 8 bases at J; junction bases unmatched: 16. Per the germline V gene, CDR1 is MDHEN and CDR2 is SYDVKM. This CDR3 has 16 residues. The CDR3 loop reads CASSHKTGWDVDEQFF. DNA for the CDR3: TGTGCCAGCAGCCACAAGACAGGGTGGGACGTCGATGAGCAGTTCTTC.

The V call is TRBV2, the J call TRBJ2-1; D ambiguous. Germline CDR1 reads SNHLY; CDR2 reads FYNNEI. This CDR3 spans 11 amino acids. V was trimmed by 7 bases and J by 15 bases, leaving 16 bases between them. CDR3 amino acids: CASKRFLTVFF. The CDR3, as DNA: TGTGCCAGCAAGAGATTCCTAACCGTGTTCTTC.

The chain joins TRBV29-1 to TRBJ2-5, with TRBD1 as a possible D gene (5 bases). Germline V gene data show CDR1 as SQVTM and CDR2 as ANQGSEA. Trimming took 4 bases from V and 9 from J, leaving 12 bases between them. The CDR3 consists of 11 residues. CDR3 coding DNA: TGCAGCGTTGGGTCCCAAGGGGCCCAGTACTTC. Protein: CSVGSQGAQYF. The full variable domain, completed using reference TRBV29-1 and TRBJ2-5, is SAVISQKPSRDICQRGTSLTIQCQVDSQVTMMFWYRQQPGQSLTLIATANQGSEATYESGFVIDKFPISRPNLTFSTLTVSNMSPEDSSIYLCSVGSQGAQYFGPGTRLLVL.

This clone was recorded once. The V gene is TRBV28, the J gene TRBJ1-3, with no clear D. Trimming removed 5 bases at V and 0 bases at J, with 14 bases between. The V gene's germline CDR1 is MDHEN and CDR2 SYDVKM. The CDR3 extends over 16 amino acids. This chain's CDR3 is CASSPLEGSSGNTIYF. CDR3 bases: TGTGCCAGCAGTCCCCTGGAGGGCTCCTCTGGAAACACCATATATTTT. Together with reference TRBV28 and TRBJ1-3, the CDR3 gives the full variable domain: DVKVTQSSRYLVKRTGEKVFLECVQDMDHENMFWYRQDPGLGLRLIYFSYDVKMKEKGDIPEGYSVSREKKERFSLILESASTNQTSMYLCASSPLEGSSGNTIYFGEGSWLTVV.

The chain joins TRBV7-2 to TRBJ2-5; 7 bases match TRBD2. Germline-derived CDR1 and CDR2 are SGHTA and FQGNSA. Trimming at V came to 1 base and at J to 2 bases, leaving 4 bases not matched to a gene. CDR3 size: 15 residues. The CDR3 DNA is TGTGCCAGCAGCTTAGGAGGGACTACTCAAGAGACCCAGTACTTC. Translation: CASSLGGTTQETQYF.

V usage is TRBV7-2 and J usage is TRBJ2-2; 7 bases are shared with TRBD1. The CDR3 length is 17 residues. V was pared by 0 bases and J by 4 bases, with 8 bases of the junction left unmatched. CDR1 SGHTA and CDR2 FQGNSA come from the germline V gene. The CDR3 bases are TGTGCCAGCAGCTTAGCCCTACCGGGACAGTCCACCGGGGAGCTGTTTTTT. Its translation: CASSLALPGQSTGELFF.

The V call is TRBV14, the J call TRBJ2-7, with 10 bases lining up with TRBD1. V dropped 4 bases and J dropped 5; count of bases not matched to a gene: 8. The length of the CDR3 is 15 residues. In germline, CDR1 is SGHDN, CDR2 FVKESK. The CDR3 loop is CASSRSGTGANEQYF. CDR3 bases: TGTGCCAGCAGCCGAAGCGGGACAGGGGCCAACGAGCAGTACTTC.

The CDR3 nucleotides read TGTGCCTGGAGTAACCCGACGACAGGGTTTGGCTACACCTTC. It is translated as CAWSNPTTGFGYTF. The rearrangement uses TRBV30 and TRBJ1-2, with 7 positions matching TRBD1. The CDR3 spans 14 residues. CDR1 is GTSNPN, CDR2 SVGIG, per germline (reference sequence). The trim removed 2 bases at V and 7 bases at J, leaving 10 bases unmatched.

The CDR3 nucleotides read TGTGCCACCAGCCGATCAGGACTAGCGGGAGCCAAAAACATTCAGTACTTC. Translated: CATSRSGLAGAKNIQYF. The genes are TRBV15 and TRBJ2-4, with TRBD2 matching 11 bases. V shed 5 bases and J 0 bases; nucleotides not matched to a gene: 6. The CDR3 covers 17 residues. Per the germline V gene, CDR1 is LNHNV and CDR2 is YYDKDF (reference sequence). Filled out from reference TRBV15 and TRBJ2-4, the complete variable domain reads DAMVIQNPRYQVTQFGKPVTLSCSQTLNHNVMYWYQQKSSQAPKLLFHYYDKDFNNEADTPDNFQSRRPNTSFCFLDIRSPGLGDTAMYLCATSRSGLAGAKNIQYFGAGTRLSVL.

The chain couples TRBV28 to TRBJ1-5, with 8 bases fitting TRBD1. Germline V gene lookup returns CDR1 MDHEN and CDR2 SYDVKM. V was pared by 6 bases and J by 1 base, with 11 bases of the junction left unmatched. The CDR3 sequence is 17 residues long. The chain's CDR3 is CASRPSRRGRSNQPQHF. The CDR3 region has the DNA TGTGCCAGCAGGCCATCCCGCAGGGGGCGAAGCAATCAGCCCCAGCATTTT.

In this sample, this clone turned up a few times. The V and J genes are TRBV27 and TRBJ1-1, with D maybe TRBD1 (5 bases). The V gene's germline CDR1 is MNHEY and CDR2 SMNVEV (reference sequence). V lost 6 bases to trimming and J lost 1 base, with 21 bases between them. The CDR3 is 17 amino acids. The CDR3 loop reads CASSPSRGRDANTEAFF. For the CDR3, the DNA is TGTGCCAGCAGCCCCTCGCGGGGGAGGGATGCGAACACTGAAGCTTTCTTT.

This chain connects TRBV6-2 or TRBV6-3 to TRBJ1-5, with D perhaps TRBD1 (6 bases). This CDR3 has 15 amino acids. The V and J ends lost 4 bases and 0 bases respectively, with 10 bases between them. From germline, CDR1 is MNHEY and CDR2 SVGEGT. CDR3 region: CASSSTGFSNQPQHF. CDR3 sequence (DNA): TGTGCCAGCAGTTCCACAGGGTTTAGCAATCAGCCCCAGCATTTT.

V is TRBV5-4 and J is TRBJ1-1, with D possibly matching TRBD1 (6 bases). V lost 5 bases, J lost 4 bases, and 21 bases lay in between. CDR3 size: 16 residues. Germline V gene sequence: CDR1 SGHNT, CDR2 YYREEE (reference sequence). CDR3 nucleotide sequence: TGTGCCAGCAGTTACCAACCAGGGGATCGGGGCACTGAAGCTTTCTTT. Translated, it gives CASSYQPGDRGTEAFF.

The chain carries TRBV7-9 and TRBJ1-6; TRBD1 matches at 10 bases. Germline V lookup: CDR1 SEHNR, CDR2 FQNEAQ (reference sequence). CDR3 length equals 16 residues. With 4 bases clipped from V and 10 bases from J, the junction kept 10 bases outside the gene matches. The CDR3 DNA sequence: TGTGCCAGCAGCTCGAGGGACAGGGGATGGGGATCACCCCTCCACTTT. Its protein is CASSSRDRGWGSPLHF.

The sample holds one count of this clone. The chain combines TRBV30 with TRBJ2-5; 7 nucleotides line up with TRBD1. The V segment lost 2 bases and the J segment 3 bases; nucleotides outside the gene matches: 12. The germline CDR1 and CDR2 sequences are GTSNPN and SVGIG (reference sequence). This CDR3 spans 16 amino acids. DNA of the CDR3: TGTGCCTGGAGTCGCCCGACAGGGTTACGAGAAGAGACCCAGTACTTC. It is translated as CAWSRPTGLREETQYF.

The V and J genes are TRBV7-9 and TRBJ1-4; D gene unclear. V lost 8 bases and J 3 bases, leaving 10 bases between the germline ends. Germline V gene sequence: CDR1 SEHNR, CDR2 FQNEAQ (reference sequence). The CDR3 spans 13 residues. The DNA of the CDR3 is TGTGCCAGCTGTCGGCGGGCTAATGAAAAACTGTTTTTT. As protein: CASCRRANEKLFF.

The chain couples TRBV19 to TRBJ1-1; TRBD1 matches 11 bases. The CDR3 has 14 amino acids. The V gene end was trimmed by 5 bases and the J gene end by 4 bases; junction bases not matched to a gene: 3. Per the germline V gene, CDR1 is LNHDA and CDR2 is SQIVND (reference sequence). The CDR3 bases are TGTGCCAGTAGTTGGGGACAGGGGGGCACTGAAGCTTTCTTT. Translation gives CASSWGQGGTEAFF.

This clone was observed once. The rearrangement uses TRBV27 and TRBJ2-7; D not certain. The V gene lost 0 bases and the J gene lost 5 bases, with 11 bases spanning the gap. Germline V gives CDR1 MNHEY, CDR2 SMNVEV (reference sequence). The CDR3 covers 14 residues. This CDR3 is CASSLSARGNEQYF. As DNA, the CDR3 is TGTGCCAGCAGTTTATCGGCCAGAGGCAACGAGCAGTACTTC.

The genes are TRBV6-4 and TRBJ2-1, with 7 bases matching TRBD2. This CDR3 comprises 15 residues. The ends lost 0 bases at V and 6 bases at J; junction bases unmatched: 5. CDR1 and CDR2 (germline): MRHNA, SNTAGT. DNA for the CDR3: TGTGCCAGCAGTGACTCTGAGGGCGGGGGCAATGAGCAGTTCTTC. Its translation is CASSDSEGGGNEQFF.

This clone was found a few times. The chain uses TRBV18 and TRBJ2-3; perhaps TRBD1 as D (6 bases). Germline V gene sequence: CDR1 KGHSH, CDR2 LQKENI. Trimming shortened V by 4 bases and J by 3 bases, and 14 bases separated the two germline ends. The CDR3 runs to 15 residues. CDR3 sequence: CASSRSRTVTDTQYF. CDR3 DNA sequence: TGTGCCAGCTCACGGTCCCGGACAGTTACAGATACGCAGTATTTT.

The rearrangement links TRBV6-1 to TRBJ1-2, with TRBD1 matching 7 bases. Losses at the gene ends were 3 bases for V and 8 bases for J; bases not matched to a gene: 12. Germline loops: CDR1 MNHNS, CDR2 SASEGT. The CDR3 covers 15 residues. DNA for the CDR3: TGTGCCAGCAGTGACGGACAGGACATCACGGGGGGCTACACCTTC. Protein sequence: CASSDGQDITGGYTF.

The chain uses TRBV2 and TRBJ1-1; possible D gene TRBD1, 5 bases. The CDR3 is 18 residues long. V lost 4 bases and J 1 base, leaving 22 bases between the germline ends. Germline loops: CDR1 SNHLY, CDR2 FYNNEI. CDR3 sequence reads: CASSVRSPEGRRNTEAFF. CDR3 nucleotides: TGTGCCAGCAGTGTCCGAAGCCCGGAGGGACGTAGGAACACTGAAGCTTTCTTT.